This T cell receptor beta chain comes out of a study of CD8 T cell repertoires and HIV-1 epitope variants. As regards this clone: The antigen is unknown.

TCRdb keeps only in-frame clones here, not all; method: immunoSEQ multiplex PCR. This sample yields 3,000 to 3,500 clones, of which roughly three quarters are seen a single time; nearly 45% belongs to the top ten. The CDR3 is made up of 15 amino acids. V lost 3 bases and J 7 bases, leaving 18 bases between the germline ends. Germline CDR1 reads SNHLY; CDR2 reads FYNNEI. The sequencing input was cultured CD8+ T cells derived from PBMCs. V usage is TRBV2 and J usage is TRBJ2-5; a possible D gene is TRBD1 (6 bases). The sequence was collected from a male donor with HIV. The CDR3 bases are TGTGCCAGCAGTGATCCGGACAGCGCTTGGGGGACCCAGTACTTC. Its protein product is CASSDPDSAWGTQYF.